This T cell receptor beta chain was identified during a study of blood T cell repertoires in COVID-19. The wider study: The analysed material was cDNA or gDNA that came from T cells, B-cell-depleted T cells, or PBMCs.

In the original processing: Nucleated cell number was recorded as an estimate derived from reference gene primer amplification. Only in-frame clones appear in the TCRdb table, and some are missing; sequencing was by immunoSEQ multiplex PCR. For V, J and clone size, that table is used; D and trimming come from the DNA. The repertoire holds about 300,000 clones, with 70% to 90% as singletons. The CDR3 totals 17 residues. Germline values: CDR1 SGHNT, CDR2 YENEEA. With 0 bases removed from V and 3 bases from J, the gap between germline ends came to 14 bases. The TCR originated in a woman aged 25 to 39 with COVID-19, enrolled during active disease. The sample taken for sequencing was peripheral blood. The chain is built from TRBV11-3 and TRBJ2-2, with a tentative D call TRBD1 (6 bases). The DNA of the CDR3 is TGTGCCAGCAGCTTAGAGGACGTGGGGACATACACCGGGGAGCTGTTTTTT. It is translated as CASSLEDVGTYTGELFF.